This TCR beta chain is from a study of cytomegalovirus exposure and HLA in healthy donors. V shed 0 bases and J shed 5 bases, with 14 bases lying between them. Germline CDR1 reads SGDLS; CDR2 reads YYNGEE. The CDR3 totals 15 residues. Primers: 60 Vbeta forward and 13 Jbeta reverse. Libraries were prepared by immunoSEQ multiplex PCR; TCRdb keeps only in-frame clonotypes and omits some of them. Its listing shows 70,000 to 85,000 clones. This TCR was recovered from a female donor in good health and CMV-seropositive. The specimen was PBMCs. This chain links TRBV9 with TRBJ2-5, with D uncertain. CDR3 bases: TGTGCCAGCAGCGTAGATATGCTAGACGGCGAGACCCAGTACTTC. This sequence encodes CASSVDMLDGETQYF.